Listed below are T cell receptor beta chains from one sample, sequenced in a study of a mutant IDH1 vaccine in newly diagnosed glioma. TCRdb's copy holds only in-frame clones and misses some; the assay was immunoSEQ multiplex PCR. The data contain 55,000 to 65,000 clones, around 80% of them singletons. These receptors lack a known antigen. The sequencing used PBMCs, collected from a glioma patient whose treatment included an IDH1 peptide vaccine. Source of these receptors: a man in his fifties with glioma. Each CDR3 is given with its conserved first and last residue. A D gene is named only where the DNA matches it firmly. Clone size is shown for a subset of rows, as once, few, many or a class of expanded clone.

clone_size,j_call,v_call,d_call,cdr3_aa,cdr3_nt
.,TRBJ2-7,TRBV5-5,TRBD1,CASSTRGTGPYEQYF,TGTGCCAGCAGCACCCGTGGGACAGGGCCATACGAGCAGTACTTC
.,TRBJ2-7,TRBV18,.,CASSPGTYEQYF,TGTGCCAGCTCACCCGGGACTTACGAGCAGTACTTC
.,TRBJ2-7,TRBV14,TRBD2,CASSPAHLSGRANLWDYEQYF,TGTGCCAGCAGCCCAGCCCATCTTAGCGGGAGGGCAAATCTCTGGGACTACGAGCAGTACTTC
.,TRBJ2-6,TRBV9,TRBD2,CASSGFNGGRFRGANVLTF,TGTGCCAGCAGCGGATTTAATGGCGGGAGATTTCGTGGGGCCAACGTCCTGACTTTC
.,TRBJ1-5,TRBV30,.,CAWSVLGNQPQHF,TGTGCCTGGAGTGTACTGGGGAATCAGCCCCAGCATTTT
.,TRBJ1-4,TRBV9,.,CASSAGVATNEKLFF,TGTGCCAGCAGCGCAGGAGTGGCAACTAATGAAAAACTGTTTTTT
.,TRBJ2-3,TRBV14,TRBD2,CASSRASAGADTQYF,TGTGCCAGCAGCCGTGCGTCGGCGGGAGCAGATACGCAGTATTTT
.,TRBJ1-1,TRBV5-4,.,CASSTSFEAFF,TGTGCCAGCAGCACGTCGTTTGAAGCTTTCTTT
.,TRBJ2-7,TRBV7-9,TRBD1,CASSKPGQPYEQYF,TGTGCCAGCAGCAAACCGGGACAGCCCTACGAGCAGTACTTC
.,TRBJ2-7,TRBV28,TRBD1,CASSFFDRVSYEQYF,TGTGCCAGCAGTTTCTTCGACAGGGTGTCATACGAGCAGTACTTC
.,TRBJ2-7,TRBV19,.,CASSAEGYEQYF,TGTGCCAGTAGTGCAGAAGGCTACGAGCAGTACTTC
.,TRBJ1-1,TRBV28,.,CASSEGWNTEAFF,TGTGCCAGCAGTGAGGGGTGGAACACTGAAGCTTTCTTT
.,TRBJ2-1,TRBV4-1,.,CASSQAGNEQFF,TGCGCCAGCAGCCAAGCCGGCAATGAGCAGTTCTTC
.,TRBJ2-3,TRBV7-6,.,CASSLARSDTQYF,TGTGCCAGCAGCTTAGCACGGTCAGATACGCAGTATTTT
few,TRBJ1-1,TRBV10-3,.,CAISESRRGGDTEAFF,TGTGCCATCAGTGAGTCGCGGAGGGGGGGGGACACTGAAGCTTTCTTT
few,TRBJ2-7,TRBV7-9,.,CASSLKQPGRIDYEQYF,TGTGCCAGCAGCTTGAAGCAACCGGGACGGATTGACTACGAGCAGTACTTC
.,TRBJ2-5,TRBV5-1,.,CASKSFSNETQYF,TGCGCCAGCAAATCCTTCTCCAATGAGACCCAGTACTTC
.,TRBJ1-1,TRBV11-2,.,CASSQGLNTEAFF,TGTGCCAGCAGCCAGGGACTAAACACTGAAGCTTTCTTT
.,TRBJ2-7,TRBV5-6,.,CASSSTGTTYEQYF,TGTGCCAGCAGCTCAACCGGGACCACCTACGAGCAGTACTTC
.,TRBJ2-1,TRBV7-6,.,CASSSQEGRSYNEQFF,TGTGCCAGCAGTTCTCAGGAGGGGCGGTCCTACAATGAGCAGTTCTTC
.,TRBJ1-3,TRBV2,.,CASRLSGNTIYF,TGTGCCAGCCGTCTCTCTGGAAACACCATATATTTT
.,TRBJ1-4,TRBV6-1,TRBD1,CASRGQVEKLFF,TGTGCCAGCCGAGGACAGGTTGAAAAACTGTTTTTT
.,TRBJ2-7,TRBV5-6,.,CASSYSGTYEQYF,TGTGCCAGCAGCTACTCAGGTACCTACGAGCAGTACTTC
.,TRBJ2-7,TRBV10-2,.,CASLSAPLYEQYF,TGCGCCAGCTTATCAGCCCCGCTATACGAGCAGTACTTC
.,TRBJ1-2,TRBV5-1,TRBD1,CASSLIRGTGDLYGYTF,TGCGCCAGCAGCCTGATTCGTGGGACAGGAGACCTCTATGGCTACACCTTC
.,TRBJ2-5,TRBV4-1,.,CASGGEVRETQYF,TGCGCCAGCGGGGGAGAGGTACGGGAGACCCAGTACTTC
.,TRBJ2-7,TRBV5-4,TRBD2,CASSRSGLGSLEQYF,TGTGCCAGCAGCCGGTCGGGACTAGGGTCCCTCGAGCAGTACTTC
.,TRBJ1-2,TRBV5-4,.,CASSSLGMPYGYTF,TGTGCCAGCAGCTCCCTGGGTATGCCCTATGGCTACACCTTC
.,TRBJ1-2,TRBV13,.,CASSSTRAYGYTF,TGTGCCAGCAGCTCCACCAGGGCCTATGGCTACACCTTC
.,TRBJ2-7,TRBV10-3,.,CAIREDGLLEQYF,TGTGCCATCAGGGAGGACGGACTTCTCGAGCAGTACTTC
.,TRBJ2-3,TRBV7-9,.,CASSSVAVRATDTQYF,TGTGCCAGCAGCTCGGTAGCGGTGCGAGCCACAGATACGCAGTATTTT
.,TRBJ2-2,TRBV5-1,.,CASSLRVSTTGELFF,TGCGCCAGCAGCTTAAGGGTTTCGACCACCGGGGAGCTGTTTTTT
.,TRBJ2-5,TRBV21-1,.,CASSKDQSRQETQYF,TGTGCCAGCAGCAAAGATCAGTCCCGCCAAGAGACCCAGTACTTC
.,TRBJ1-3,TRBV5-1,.,CASSYNSPQGNTIYF,TGCGCCAGCAGCTACAACTCACCTCAAGGAAACACCATATATTTT
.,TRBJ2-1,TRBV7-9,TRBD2,CASSRAGRAGSDEQFF,TGTGCCAGCAGCCGCGCGGGGAGGGCGGGCTCCGATGAGCAGTTCTTC
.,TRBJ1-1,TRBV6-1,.,CASSENTEAFF,TGTGCCAGCAGTGAAAACACTGAAGCTTTCTTT
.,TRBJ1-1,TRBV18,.,CASSRGGRAEAFF,TGTGCCAGCTCCCGGGGGGGTCGGGCTGAAGCTTTCTTT
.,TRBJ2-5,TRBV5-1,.,CASSLGRGGETQYF,TGCGCCAGCAGCTTGGGAAGGGGCGGAGAGACCCAGTACTTC
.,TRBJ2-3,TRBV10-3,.,CAISESGGMDTQYF,TGTGCCATCAGTGAGTCTGGGGGTATGGATACGCAGTATTTT
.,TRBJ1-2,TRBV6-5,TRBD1,CASSPGGRSGYTF,TGTGCCAGCAGTCCAGGGGGTCGCTCAGGCTACACCTTC
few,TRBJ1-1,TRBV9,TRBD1,CASSVSGTAPLEAFF,TGTGCCAGCAGCGTCTCGGGGACAGCTCCCCTGGAAGCTTTCTTT
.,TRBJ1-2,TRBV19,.,CASSQGIGGYTF,TGTGCCAGTAGTCAGGGGATAGGTGGCTACACCTTC
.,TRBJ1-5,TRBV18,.,CASSLERGQPQHF,TGTGCCAGCTCACTCGAGAGAGGTCAGCCCCAGCATTTT
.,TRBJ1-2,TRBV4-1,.,CASSLEGGGSYGYTF,TGCGCCAGCAGCCTCGAGGGGGGGGGCAGCTATGGCTACACCTTC
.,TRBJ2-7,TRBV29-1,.,CSVGGQTSSYEQYF,TGCAGCGTAGGAGGACAGACAAGCTCCTACGAGCAGTACTTC
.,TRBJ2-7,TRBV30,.,CAWMRHGSYEQYF,TGTGCCTGGATGCGGCATGGGTCCTACGAGCAGTACTTC
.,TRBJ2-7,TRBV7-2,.,CASSLVGILGNEQYF,TGTGCCAGCAGCTTAGTCGGTATCCTGGGCAACGAGCAGTACTTC
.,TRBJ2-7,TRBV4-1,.,CASSPREDYEQYF,TGCGCCAGCAGCCCCCGAGAGGACTACGAGCAGTACTTC
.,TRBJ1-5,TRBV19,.,CASSPDIVQPQHF,TGTGCCAGTAGTCCAGACATTGTGCAGCCCCAGCATTTT
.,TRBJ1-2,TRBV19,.,CASRLGAEGYTF,TGTGCCAGTCGCCTCGGGGCCGAGGGCTACACCTTC